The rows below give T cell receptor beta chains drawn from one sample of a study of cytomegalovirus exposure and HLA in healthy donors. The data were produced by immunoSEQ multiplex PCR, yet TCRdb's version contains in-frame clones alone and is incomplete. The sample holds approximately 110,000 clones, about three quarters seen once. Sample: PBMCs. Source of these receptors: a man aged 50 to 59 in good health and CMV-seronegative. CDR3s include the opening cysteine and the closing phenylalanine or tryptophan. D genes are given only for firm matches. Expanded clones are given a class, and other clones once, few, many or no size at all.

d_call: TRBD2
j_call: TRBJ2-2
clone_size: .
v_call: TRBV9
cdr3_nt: TGTGCCAGCAGCGCCAGGACTAGCGGAAACACCGGGGAGCTGTTTTTT
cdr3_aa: CASSARTSGNTGELFF

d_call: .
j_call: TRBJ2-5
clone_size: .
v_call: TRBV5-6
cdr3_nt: TGTGCCAGCAGCTTCGGACAACAAGAGACCCAGTACTTC
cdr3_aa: CASSFGQQETQYF

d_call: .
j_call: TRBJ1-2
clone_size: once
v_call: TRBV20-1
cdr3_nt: TGCAGTGCTGCCCCTGTTGGCGGCTACACCTTC
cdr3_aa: CSAAPVGGYTF

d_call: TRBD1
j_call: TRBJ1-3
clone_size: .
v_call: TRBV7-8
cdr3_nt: TGTGCCAGCAGCTTAGCCGACAGGGCCTCATTAGCTGGAAACACCATATATTTT
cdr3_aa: CASSLADRASLAGNTIYF

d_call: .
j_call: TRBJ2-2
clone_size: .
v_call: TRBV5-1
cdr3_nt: TGCGCCAGCACCGCGAACCCGAACACCGGGGAGCTGTTTTTT
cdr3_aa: CASTANPNTGELFF

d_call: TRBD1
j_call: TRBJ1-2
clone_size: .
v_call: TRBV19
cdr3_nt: TGTGCCAGTAGTATAGAAACAGGGGGTAGCGGCTACACCTTC
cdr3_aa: CASSIETGGSGYTF

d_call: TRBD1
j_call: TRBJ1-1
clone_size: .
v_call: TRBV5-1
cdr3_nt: TGCGCCAGCAGCTCGACAGGGGGTCGGGGGAACACTGAAGCTTTCTTT
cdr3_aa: CASSSTGGRGNTEAFF

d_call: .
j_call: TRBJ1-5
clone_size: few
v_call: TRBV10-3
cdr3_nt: TGTGCCATCAGCTATGATAGCAATCAGCCCCAGCATTTT
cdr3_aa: CAISYDSNQPQHF

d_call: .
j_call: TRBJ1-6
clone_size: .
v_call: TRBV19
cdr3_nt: TGTGCCAGTAGTATCCTGCGTTCCCTCTATTCACCCCTCCACTTT
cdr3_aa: CASSILRSLYSPLHF

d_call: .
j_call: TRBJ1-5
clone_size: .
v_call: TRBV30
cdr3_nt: TGTGCCTGGAGCGCCGGAGAGTATAGCAATCAGCCCCAGCATTTT
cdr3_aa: CAWSAGEYSNQPQHF

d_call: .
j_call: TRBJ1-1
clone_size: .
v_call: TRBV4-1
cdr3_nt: TGCGCCAGCAGCCATCCCCACGCAGGCAGGGGATATGCTTTCTTT
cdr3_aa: CASSHPHAGRGYAFF

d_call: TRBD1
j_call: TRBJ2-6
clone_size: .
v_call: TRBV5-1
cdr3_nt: TGCGCCAGCAGCTTGGGACAGGGGTTAGGTGGGGCCAACGTCCTGACTTTC
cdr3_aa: CASSLGQGLGGANVLTF

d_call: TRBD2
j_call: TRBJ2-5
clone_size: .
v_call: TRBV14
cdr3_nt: TGTGCCAGCAGCCAAGGACGGACTAGCGGGGGGTCCTCCGAGACCCAGTACTTC
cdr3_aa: CASSQGRTSGGSSETQYF

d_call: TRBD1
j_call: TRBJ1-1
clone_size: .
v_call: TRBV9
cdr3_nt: TGTGCCAGCAGCGTTATAGACAGGGTGAACACTGAAGCTTTCTTT
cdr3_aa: CASSVIDRVNTEAFF

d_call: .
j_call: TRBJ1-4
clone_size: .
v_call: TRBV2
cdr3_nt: TGTGCCAGCACTGAACAGTGGGCGCGGGGTGAAAAACTGTTTTTT
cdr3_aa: CASTEQWARGEKLFF

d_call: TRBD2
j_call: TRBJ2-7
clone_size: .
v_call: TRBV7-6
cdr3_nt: TGTGCCAGCAGCTTAGCCTCCGGACTAGCGGGAAGCTACGAGCAGTACTTC
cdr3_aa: CASSLASGLAGSYEQYF

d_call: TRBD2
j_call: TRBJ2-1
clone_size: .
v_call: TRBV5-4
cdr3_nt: TGTGCCAGCAGCCTCGGGACTAGCGGGGGGGTTTGGAATGAGCAGTTCTTC
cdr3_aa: CASSLGTSGGVWNEQFF

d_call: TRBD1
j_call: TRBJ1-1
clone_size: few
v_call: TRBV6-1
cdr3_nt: TGTGCCACAGAGAGGACAGGGGTTGGGACTGAAGCTTTCTTT
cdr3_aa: CATERTGVGTEAFF

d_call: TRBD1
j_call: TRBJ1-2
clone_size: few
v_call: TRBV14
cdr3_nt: TGTGCCAGCAGCCGCTACAGGGGATCGGACTATGGCTACACCTTC
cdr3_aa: CASSRYRGSDYGYTF

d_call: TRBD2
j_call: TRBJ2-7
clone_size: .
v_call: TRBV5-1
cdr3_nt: TGCGCCAGCAGCTTGTCTGGTAGCGGGGGGTTCGAGCAGTACTTC
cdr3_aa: CASSLSGSGGFEQYF

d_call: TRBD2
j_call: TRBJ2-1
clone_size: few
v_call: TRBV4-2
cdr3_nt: TGTGCCAGCAGCGGACGGACTAGCGGGGGCTCCTACAATGAGCAGTTCTTC
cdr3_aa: CASSGRTSGGSYNEQFF

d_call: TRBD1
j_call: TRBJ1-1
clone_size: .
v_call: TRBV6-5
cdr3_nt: TGTGCCAGCAGGGGGACAGGCAACACTGAAGCTTTCTTT
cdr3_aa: CASRGTGNTEAFF

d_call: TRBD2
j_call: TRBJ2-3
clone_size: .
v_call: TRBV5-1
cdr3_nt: TGCGCCAGCAGCTTGGGCCCCCGAGCGGGGGGCACAGATACGCAGTATTTT
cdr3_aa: CASSLGPRAGGTDTQYF

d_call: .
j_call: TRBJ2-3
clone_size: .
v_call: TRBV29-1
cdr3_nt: TGCAGCGTTGAGGGGGGAGGCGGCACAGATACGCAGTATTTT
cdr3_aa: CSVEGGGGTDTQYF

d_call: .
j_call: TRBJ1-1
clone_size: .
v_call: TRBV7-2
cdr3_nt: TGTGCCAGCACCCAATGGGGGGGGGACTTGAACACTGAAGCTTTCTTT
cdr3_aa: CASTQWGGDLNTEAFF

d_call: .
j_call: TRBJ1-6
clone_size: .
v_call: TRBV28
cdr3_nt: TGTGCCAGCAGTTTCGCACAGGGTGGTAATTCACCCCTCCACTTT
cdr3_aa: CASSFAQGGNSPLHF

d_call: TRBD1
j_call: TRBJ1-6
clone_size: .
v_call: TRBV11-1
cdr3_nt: TGTGCCAGCAGCCCAACAGGGGGCGGGAATTCACCCCTCCACTTT
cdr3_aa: CASSPTGGGNSPLHF

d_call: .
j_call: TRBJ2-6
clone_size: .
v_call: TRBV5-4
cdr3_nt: TGTGCCAGCAGCTTGTACTCTGGGGCCAACGTCCTGACTTTC
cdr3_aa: CASSLYSGANVLTF

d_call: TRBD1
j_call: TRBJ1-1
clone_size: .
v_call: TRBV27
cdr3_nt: TGTGCCAGCAGTTTACTGCGAGCAGGGGGGAACACTGAAGCTTTCTTT
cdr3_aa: CASSLLRAGGNTEAFF

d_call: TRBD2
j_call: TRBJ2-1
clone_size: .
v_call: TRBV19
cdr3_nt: TGTGCCAGTAGTATGGGCGGGGGGAAGTCCTACAATGAGCAGTTCTTC
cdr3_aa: CASSMGGGKSYNEQFF

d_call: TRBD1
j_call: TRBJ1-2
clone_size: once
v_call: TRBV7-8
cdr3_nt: TGTGCCAGCAGCCCGAGGACAGGGTTCTATGGCTACACCTTC
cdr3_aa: CASSPRTGFYGYTF

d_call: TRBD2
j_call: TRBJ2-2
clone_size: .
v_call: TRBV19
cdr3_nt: TGTGCCAGTAGTATAGGAGTAGCGGGGGACATGAACACCGGGGAGCTGTTTTTT
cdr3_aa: CASSIGVAGDMNTGELFF

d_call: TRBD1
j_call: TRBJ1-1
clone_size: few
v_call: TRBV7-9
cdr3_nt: TGTTCCAGCAGCTCCTCGCTCGACAGGGTCATAGTACGCACTGAAGCTTTCTTT
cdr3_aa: CSSSSSLDRVIVRTEAFF

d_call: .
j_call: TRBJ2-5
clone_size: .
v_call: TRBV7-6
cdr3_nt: TGTGCCAGCAGCTCCGTCTATGGGCCCCAAGAGACCCAGTACTTC
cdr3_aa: CASSSVYGPQETQYF

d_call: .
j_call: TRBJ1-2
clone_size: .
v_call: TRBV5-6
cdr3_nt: TGTGCCAGCAGCTTGGACAGGGCCAACTATGGCTACACCTTC
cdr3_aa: CASSLDRANYGYTF

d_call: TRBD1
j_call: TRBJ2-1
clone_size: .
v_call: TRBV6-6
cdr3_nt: TGTGCCAGCACACGACAGGGGGTTGGCGAGCAGTTCTTC
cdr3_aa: CASTRQGVGEQFF

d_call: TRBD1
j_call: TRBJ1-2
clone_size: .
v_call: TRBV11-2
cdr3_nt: TGTGCCAGCAGCTTAGGGACAGGGGATGGCTACACCTTC
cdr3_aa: CASSLGTGDGYTF